This T cell receptor (beta chain) originates from a study of T cell repertoires in cytomegalovirus infection. Study information: Shared public TCR beta signatures pointed to both CMV infection and a matching HLA type.

CDR1 LNHDA and CDR2 SQIVND come from the germline V gene (reference sequence). The CDR3 extends over 13 amino acids. V was cut by 3 bases and J by 2 bases, with 7 bases left in between. Concerning this clonotype: Its antigen remains unknown.

TCRdb processed the reads anew with MiXCR; each CDR3 protein has one entry. The top ten hold more than 80% of the sample, which has about 78,000 distinct CDR3 sequences, 40% seen once. This TCR was recovered from a human donor in good health (CMV status not recorded). Some clones in this sample may be carry-over from other donors' samples. The rearrangement links TRBV19 to TRBJ1-1; no reliable D call. The specimen comprised CD8+ T cells from cultured PBMCs, sampled from culture after CMV antigen stimulation. The CDR3 loop reads CASSIQHNTEAFF. In DNA, the CDR3 is TGTGCCAGTAGTATCCAACATAACACTGAAGCTTTCTTT.